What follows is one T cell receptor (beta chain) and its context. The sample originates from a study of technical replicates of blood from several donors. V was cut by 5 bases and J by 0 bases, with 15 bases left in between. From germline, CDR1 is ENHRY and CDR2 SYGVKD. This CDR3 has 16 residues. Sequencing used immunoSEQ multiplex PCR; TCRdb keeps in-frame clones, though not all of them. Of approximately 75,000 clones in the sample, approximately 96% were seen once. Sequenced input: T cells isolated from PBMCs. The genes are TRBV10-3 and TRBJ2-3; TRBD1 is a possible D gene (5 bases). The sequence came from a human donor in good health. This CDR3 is CAISSQGETSTDTQYF. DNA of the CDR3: TGTGCCATCAGTTCCCAAGGGGAAACTAGCACAGATACGCAGTATTTT.